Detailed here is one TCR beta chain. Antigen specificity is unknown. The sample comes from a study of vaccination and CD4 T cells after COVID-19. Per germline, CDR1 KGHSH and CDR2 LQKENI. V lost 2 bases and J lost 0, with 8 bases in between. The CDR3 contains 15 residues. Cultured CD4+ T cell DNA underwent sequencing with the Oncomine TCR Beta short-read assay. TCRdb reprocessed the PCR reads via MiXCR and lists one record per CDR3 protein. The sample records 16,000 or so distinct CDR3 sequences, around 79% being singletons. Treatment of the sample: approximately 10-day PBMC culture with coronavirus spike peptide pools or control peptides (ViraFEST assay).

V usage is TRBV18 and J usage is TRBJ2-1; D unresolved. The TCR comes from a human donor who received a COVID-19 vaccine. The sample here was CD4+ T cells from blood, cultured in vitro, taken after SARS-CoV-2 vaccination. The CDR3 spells CASSPSQSSYNEQFF. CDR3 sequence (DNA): TGTGCCAGCTCACCATCCCAGAGCTCCTACAATGAGCAGTTCTTC.